The entry below describes one T cell receptor beta chain. Its antigen remains unknown. V shed 4 bases and J shed 8 bases, with 13 bases lying between them. There are 14 residues in the CDR3. The V gene's germline CDR1 is SGHNT and CDR2 YYREEE (reference sequence). The data were obtained in a study of T cell responses to AZD1222 COVID-19 vaccine. Whole-study results and caveats: Only 5 or 6 people who got AZD1222 tested seropositive at baseline.

Some clones are missing from TCRdb's copy, which holds only in-frame ones; the method was immunoSEQ multiplex PCR. This sample has approximately 150,000 clones; around 91% occur once, and the top ten carry approximately 6.2%. The sequence came from an adult who received the AZD1222 COVID-19 vaccine. The input for sequencing was peripheral blood, taken 28 days after the second AZD1222 dose. The chain combines TRBV5-4 with TRBJ1-6; D is uncertain. The CDR3 region has the DNA TGTGCCAGCAGCCCGGACGGCGGATATTCACCCCTCCACTTT. Protein product: CASSPDGGYSPLHF.